This passage covers 21 T cell receptor beta chains from one sample sequenced in a study of blood T cell repertoires in COVID-19. Repertoires were generated with immunoSEQ multiplex PCR, while TCRdb's copy carries only in-frame clones and drops some. The profile covers about 330,000 clones, with about 89% appearing a single time and 6.4% taken by the ten largest. Sequencing was performed on peripheral blood. These receptors were obtained from a man aged 18 to 29 who had recovered from COVID-19.

This chain uses TRBV6-5 with TRBJ2-7; 8 bases agree with TRBD1. J was trimmed by 0 bases and V by 6 bases; bases with no gene match: 7. Germline V gene lookup returns CDR1 MNHEY and CDR2 SVGAGI. CDR3 length equals 15 residues. The CDR3 reads CASRRPRGLSYEQYF. In nucleotides, the CDR3 is TGTGCCAGCAGACGCCCCAGGGGGCTCTCCTACGAGCAGTACTTC.

This clone was observed a single time. This chain joins TRBV28 and TRBJ1-2, with no clear D. Germline lookup yields CDR1 MDHEN and CDR2 SYDVKM. This CDR3 comprises 12 residues. Trimming removed 7 bases at V and 7 bases at J, with 13 bases between. CDR3 nucleotide sequence: TGTGCCAGCACCGAAAGAATCGGTGGCTACACCTTC. The encoded protein is CASTERIGGYTF.

This rearrangement joins TRBV4-3 to TRBJ1-2, with D uncertain. The CDR3 spans 13 residues. CDR1 is LGHNA, CDR2 YSLEER, per germline. V was pared by 4 bases and J by 5 bases, with 11 bases between. CDR3 loop: CASSPGGWYGYTF. Here the CDR3 DNA reads TGCGCCAGCAGCCCGGGCGGGTGGTATGGCTACACCTTC.

The count of this clone is one. The J gene is TRBJ1-1, the V gene TRBV5-1, with D maybe TRBD1 (5 bases). Germline V lookup: CDR1 SGHRS, CDR2 YFSETQ. V lost 1 base and J lost 2, with 12 bases in between. CDR3 size: 15 residues. The CDR3 region is CASSLRAGINTEAFF. The CDR3 coding sequence is TGCGCCAGCAGCTTGAGGGCAGGGATAAACACTGAAGCTTTCTTT.

CDR3 nucleotide sequence: TGTGCCAGCAGAGTCCGGGACACCTTATTCCAGGGTGGCTACACCTTC. Amino acids: CASRVRDTLFQGGYTF. This chain links TRBV2 with TRBJ1-2; possibly TRBD1 for D (6 bases). The CDR3 contains 16 residues. The V and J ends lost 6 bases and 7 bases respectively, with 24 bases between them. In germline, CDR1 is SNHLY, CDR2 FYNNEI.

The table lists this clone with a count of one. This sequence joins TRBV18 and TRBJ1-5, with TRBD1 matching 7 bases. There are 16 residues in the CDR3. V trimming: 6 bases; J trimming: 3 bases; junction bases outside the gene matches: 11. CDR1 and CDR2 from the germline V gene are KGHSH and LQKENI. The CDR3 DNA reads TGTGCCAGCTCCTTGGGTCTAGGACAGGTCAATCAGCCCCAGCATTTT. Protein product: CASSLGLGQVNQPQHF. Full variable domain (rest looked up from reference TRBV18 and TRBJ1-5): NAGVMQNPRHLVRRRGQEARLRCSPMKGHSHVYWYRQLPEEGLKFMVYLQKENIIDESGMPKERFSAEFPKEGPSILRIQQVVRGDSAAYFCASSLGLGQVNQPQHFGDGTRLSIL.

The chain recombines TRBV7-8 with TRBJ1-3; 8 bases fit TRBD1. CDR3 size: 15 residues. The germline V gene has CDR1 SGHVS and CDR2 FQNEAQ. V lost 3 bases and J lost 3; bases outside the gene matches: 4. The CDR3 DNA is TGTGCCAGCAGCTTGGACAGGGAAATTGGAAACACCATATATTTT. It specifies CASSLDREIGNTIYF.

The chain couples TRBV11-2 to TRBJ2-1; TRBD2 aligns across 9 bases. This CDR3 spans 14 amino acids. Germline loops: CDR1 SGHAT, CDR2 FQNNGV. V was clipped by 1 base and J by 9 bases; unmatched bases: 4. The CDR3 sequence: CASSLAFSGSEQFF. In DNA form, the CDR3 reads TGTGCCAGCAGCTTAGCATTTAGCGGGAGTGAGCAGTTCTTC.

J is TRBJ2-1 and V is TRBV19; TRBD2 agrees at 13 bases. This CDR3 is built from 17 residues. Trimming cost V 5 bases and J 7 bases; bases outside gene matches: 11. Germline CDR1 is LNHDA and CDR2 is SQIVND (reference sequence). The chain's CDR3 is CASSVSLAGGYLNEQFF. In DNA form, the CDR3 reads TGTGCCAGTAGTGTTTCACTAGCGGGAGGGTATCTAAATGAGCAGTTCTTC.

CDR3 sequence (DNA): TGTGCCAGCAGTTCCGGGACAAACGGCAATCAGCCCCAGCATTTT. Protein product: CASSSGTNGNQPQHF. The rearrangement uses TRBV27 and TRBJ1-5; the D gene is possibly TRBD1 (6 bases). The CDR3 is made up of 15 amino acids. Per the germline V gene, CDR1 is MNHEY and CDR2 is SMNVEV (reference sequence). V dropped 4 bases and J dropped 2 bases, with 12 bases sitting between them.

This clone was counted a few times. This sequence joins TRBV9 and TRBJ1-2; 7 nucleotides match TRBD1. Unmatched junction bases numbered 9, after V lost 5 bases and J lost 2 bases. CDR3 length: 15 residues. Germline CDR1 and CDR2: SGDLS and YYNGEE. CDR3 sequence reads: CASRGVTGTNYGYTF. The CDR3, as DNA: TGTGCCAGCAGGGGAGTGACAGGGACCAACTATGGCTACACCTTC.

The chain uses TRBV7-9 and TRBJ1-1; D possibly corresponds to TRBD1 (6 bases). Trimming left V 5 bases short and J 3 bases short, with 19 bases between. Germline CDR1 is SEHNR and CDR2 is FQNEAQ (reference sequence). The CDR3 runs to 16 residues. DNA of the CDR3: TGTGCCAGCAGCCTACTCAGGGGTCCAATCTACACTGAAGCTTTCTTT. Protein product: CASSLLRGPIYTEAFF.

The CDR3 DNA follows: TGTGCCAGCTCACCTCCCGGACAGGGAAGGGTAGGCAATCAGCCCCAGCATTTT. Translation gives CASSPPGQGRVGNQPQHF. The chain recombines TRBV18 with TRBJ1-5, with 8 bases aligning to TRBD1. The ends lost 3 bases at V and 2 bases at J; junction bases unmatched: 12. Germline V gene lookup returns CDR1 KGHSH and CDR2 LQKENI. The CDR3 has 18 residues. The whole variable domain, remainder taken from reference TRBV18 and TRBJ1-5, is NAGVMQNPRHLVRRRGQEARLRCSPMKGHSHVYWYRQLPEEGLKFMVYLQKENIIDESGMPKERFSAEFPKEGPSILRIQQVVRGDSAAYFCASSPPGQGRVGNQPQHFGDGTRLSIL.

The genes are TRBV5-4 and TRBJ1-2; 8 bases are a match to TRBD1. The CDR3 loop spans 14 amino acids. The V gene end was trimmed by 4 bases and the J gene end by 6 bases; junction bases not matched to a gene: 8. The germline V gene encodes CDR1 SGHNT and CDR2 YYREEE (reference sequence). CDR3 amino acids: CASSSTGGRDGYTF. The CDR3 DNA is TGTGCCAGCAGCAGCACAGGGGGACGGGATGGCTACACCTTC.

This clone was seen only once. The CDR3 loop reads CASGSTGDTQYF. CDR3 DNA: TGCGCCAGCGGCTCCACGGGAGATACGCAGTATTTT. J is TRBJ2-3 and V is TRBV10-1; D unclear. CDR1 is WNHNN, CDR2 SYGVQD, per germline (reference sequence). V lost 8 bases, J lost 5 bases, and 11 bases lay in between. CDR3 length equals 12 residues.

V usage is TRBV6-5 and J usage is TRBJ1-5; tentative D call: TRBD1 (6 bases). The CDR3 length is 14 residues. Germline values: CDR1 MNHEY, CDR2 SVGAGI. V gave up 8 bases and J gave up 2 bases, with 13 bases separating them. The CDR3 region has the DNA TGTGCCAGCTTAAGGGCAGGGGGCAATCAGCCCCAGCATTTT. Protein sequence: CASLRAGGNQPQHF.

The rearrangement joins TRBV3-1 (or the pseudogene TRBV3-2) to TRBJ1-2; D unclear. Germline V gene lookup returns CDR1 LGHDT and CDR2 YNNKEL (reference sequence). This CDR3 has 15 amino acids. V was trimmed by 0 bases and J by 4 bases, leaving 12 bases between them. This CDR3 reads CASSQDWAGSYGYTF. CDR3 DNA sequence: TGTGCCAGCAGCCAAGATTGGGCAGGCTCCTATGGCTACACCTTC.

The V gene is TRBV7-8, the J gene TRBJ2-1; TRBD2 aligns across 7 bases. With 3 bases clipped from V and 7 bases from J, the junction kept 9 bases outside the gene matches. The CDR3 covers 15 residues. From germline, CDR1 is SGHVS and CDR2 FQNEAQ. The CDR3 protein is CASSFGGVIPNEQFF. CDR3 sequence (DNA): TGTGCCAGCAGCTTTGGGGGGGTAATCCCTAATGAGCAGTTCTTC.

The chain has TRBV2 and TRBJ1-1, with TRBD1 identical over 10 bases. The CDR3 runs 12 residues. V lost 4 bases to trimming and J lost 10 bases; unmatched junction nucleotides: 3. The V gene's germline CDR1 is SNHLY and CDR2 FYNNEI. The CDR3 DNA is TGTGCCAGCAGTGCGAGGACAGGGGGAGCTTTCTTT. Its protein product is CASSARTGGAFF.

This chain links TRBV2 with TRBJ2-3, with D unresolved. This CDR3 contains 13 residues. Between the trimmed V and J ends, which lost 2 bases and 6 bases, there was a span of 9 bases. Looked up from germline, CDR1 is SNHLY and CDR2 is FYNNEI. The CDR3 nucleotides are TGTGCCAGCAGTGAAAGCGCCGGGGATACGCAGTATTTT. The encoded protein is CASSESAGDTQYF.

This clone is a singleton in its sample. The genes are TRBV5-5 and TRBJ1-5; maybe TRBD1 (5 bases). Germline lookup yields CDR1 SGHKS and CDR2 YYEKEE (reference sequence). V was shortened by 1 base and J by 7 bases, with 15 bases between the two germline ends. The CDR3 sequence is 15 residues long. For the CDR3, the DNA is TGTGCCAGCAGCTTGTTAGAAGGGGCGGGACAGCCCCAGCATTTT. It codes for CASSLLEGAGQPQHF. Supplemented by reference TRBV5-5 and TRBJ1-5, the full variable domain reads DAGVTQSPTHLIKTRGQQVTLRCSPISGHKSVSWYQQVLGQGPQFIFQYYEKEERGRGNFPDRFSARQFPNYSSELNVNALLLGDSALYLCASSLLEGAGQPQHFGDGTRLSIL.